This is a list of T cell receptor beta chains from one sample in a study of response to subunit inactivated influenza vaccine. TCRdb reprocessed the RT-PCR reads with MiXCR, giving one entry per CDR3 protein. In the table there are just under 550,000 distinct CDR3 sequences, approximately 20% of which are singletons. The same sample was also used in a study of T cells expressing NK-cell markers.

This specimen was CD4+ T cells sorted from PBMCs, taken 12 days after vaccination. These receptors all stem from a man aged 45-65 years who received an inactivated influenza vaccine. The CDR3 runs from the conserved cysteine through the conserved F or W. Each record gives: J gene, clone size, D gene, V gene, CDR3 protein, CDR3 DNA. D genes are given only for firm matches. The listing skips clone size in some rows; elsewhere it reads once, few, many or a size class.

TRBJ2-7 | . | . | TRBV18 | CASSLGTPEQYF | TGTGCCAGCTCACTTGGGACCCCCGAGCAGTACTTC
TRBJ2-3 | few | . | TRBV20-1 | CSVLGMTDTQYF | TGCAGTGTTCTGGGGATGACAGATACGCAGTATTTT
TRBJ1-5 | . | . | TRBV7-2 | CASSLRRGDQPQHF | TGTGCCAGCAGCTTGAGGCGTGGGGATCAGCCCCAGCATTTT
TRBJ2-7 | few | TRBD2 | TRBV7-2 | CASSHGTSGGAGEQYF | TGTGCCAGCAGCCATGGGACTAGCGGGGGGGCAGGCGAGCAGTACTTC
TRBJ2-1 | . | TRBD1 | TRBV11-3 | CASSPRDSEGGEQFF | TGTGCCAGCAGCCCCCGGGACAGTGAAGGGGGTGAGCAGTTCTTC
TRBJ2-5 | . | . | TRBV27 | CASSRSGGLRETQYF | TGTGCCAGCAGCCGAAGTGGGGGGTTGAGGGAGACCCAGTACTTC
TRBJ2-7 | . | TRBD1 | TRBV2 | CASREGTGAYEQYF | TGTGCCAGCAGAGAGGGGACAGGGGCCTACGAGCAGTACTTC
TRBJ2-5 | once | . | TRBV5-5 | CASSLPGAQETQYF | TGTGCCAGCAGCTTACCGGGAGCTCAAGAGACCCAGTACTTC
TRBJ2-1 | . | . | TRBV9 | CASSPRQTSLGVEQFF | TGTGCCAGCAGCCCGAGACAGACCTCACTAGGGGTTGAGCAGTTCTTC
TRBJ2-1 | few | . | TRBV20-1 | CSAYGDNEQFF | TGCAGTGCTTACGGGGACAATGAGCAGTTCTTC
TRBJ2-1 | . | TRBD2 | TRBV7-9 | CASSPGRWGGNEQFF | TGTGCCAGCAGCCCCGGGCGGTGGGGGGGGAATGAGCAGTTCTTC
TRBJ1-5 | few | . | TRBV7-2 | CASSLAVYQPQHF | TGTGCCAGCAGCTTAGCAGTATATCAGCCCCAGCATTTT
TRBJ2-7 | . | . | TRBV20-1 | CSAKGEGYKDMAYEQYF | TGCAGTGCGAAGGGCGAGGGCTACAAGGATATGGCCTACGAGCAGTACTTC
TRBJ2-7 | . | . | TRBV4-3 | CASSQDVRAYEQYF | TGCGCCAGCAGCCAAGACGTCAGGGCCTACGAGCAGTACTTC
TRBJ2-5 | . | . | TRBV20-1 | CSAVGSKETQYF | TGCAGTGCGGTGGGATCTAAAGAGACCCAGTACTTC
TRBJ1-1 | few | . | TRBV6-1 | CASILAQGATEAFF | TGTGCCAGCATCTTGGCCCAGGGAGCCACTGAAGCTTTCTTT
TRBJ2-7 | . | TRBD1 | TRBV9 | CASSGTDRGAVEQYF | TGTGCCAGCAGCGGAACGGACAGGGGAGCAGTCGAGCAGTACTTC
TRBJ2-1 | . | . | TRBV12-3/TRBV12-4 | CASGYAGISPNEQFF | TGTGCCAGCGGTTATGCCGGGATCAGTCCCAATGAGCAGTTCTTC
TRBJ2-1 | many | . | TRBV7-2 | CASSSRQRINEQFF | TGTGCCAGCAGCTCGCGACAGAGGATCAATGAGCAGTTCTTC
TRBJ2-7 | . | TRBD1 | TRBV7-2 | CASSLVPRDRGQGEQYF | TGTGCCAGCAGCTTAGTCCCCCGGGACAGGGGGCAAGGAGAGCAGTACTTC
TRBJ2-1 | . | . | TRBV7-2 | CASSLVGLAYNEQFF | TGTGCCAGCAGCTTAGTGGGACTTGCCTACAATGAGCAGTTCTTC
TRBJ2-2 | few | . | TRBV7-9 | CASSSPGNTGELFF | TGTGCCAGCAGCTCCCCGGGCAACACCGGGGAGCTGTTTTTT
TRBJ2-2 | . | . | TRBV6-2/TRBV6-3 | CASSYPPYGVGPDGGFNTGELFF | TGTGCCAGCAGTTACCCACCCTACGGGGTGGGACCAGACGGAGGGTTCAACACCGGGGAGCTGTTTTTT
TRBJ2-1 | . | TRBD2 | TRBV19 | CASSKGGGISYNEQFF | TGTGCCAGTAGTAAAGGCGGGGGTATCTCCTACAATGAGCAGTTCTTC
TRBJ1-1 | . | TRBD1 | TRBV29-1 | CSVRPTGQYTEAFF | TGCAGCGTGAGACCGACAGGGCAGTATACTGAAGCTTTCTTT
TRBJ2-7 | . | . | TRBV6-6 | CATSTFGLSEQYF | TGTGCCACCTCCACATTCGGATTGTCCGAGCAGTACTTC
TRBJ2-7 | . | . | TRBV18 | CASSLRATAYEQYF | TGTGCCAGCTCACTGCGGGCTACAGCCTACGAGCAGTACTTC
TRBJ2-2 | few | . | TRBV4-3 | CASSRAGSTGTGELFF | TGCGCCAGCAGCCGAGCCGGGAGCACGGGCACCGGGGAGCTGTTTTTT
TRBJ2-5 | . | . | TRBV21-1 | CASSKVLWASGRQETQYF | TGTGCCAGCAGCAAAGTTTTGTGGGCTAGCGGGAGACAAGAGACCCAGTACTTC
TRBJ2-6 | . | TRBD1 | TRBV4-1 | CASSLPVAWTGSSSGANVLTF | TGCGCCAGCAGCCTCCCCGTTGCTTGGACAGGCTCTTCCTCTGGGGCCAACGTCCTGACTTTC
TRBJ2-5 | many | . | TRBV11-2 | CASSFPDRQETQYF | TGTGCCAGCAGCTTTCCGGACAGACAAGAGACCCAGTACTTC
TRBJ1-1 | few | . | TRBV5-1 | CASSLEALVNTEAFF | TGCGCCAGCAGCTTGGAGGCCCTAGTGAACACTGAAGCTTTCTTT
TRBJ1-2 | few | TRBD1 | TRBV20-1 | CSARNRGGYTF | TGCAGTGCTAGAAACAGGGGCGGCTACACCTTC
TRBJ2-5 | . | . | TRBV15 | CATSSHQETQYF | TGTGCCACCAGCAGTCACCAAGAGACCCAGTACTTC
TRBJ2-2 | few | TRBD1 | TRBV24-1 | CATSDHYGQGRTGELFF | TGTGCCACCAGTGATCACTACGGACAGGGTAGAACCGGGGAGCTGTTTTTT
TRBJ1-2 | . | . | TRBV5-1 | CASSLAMDGYTF | TGCGCCAGCAGCTTGGCTATGGACGGCTACACCTTC
TRBJ1-2 | . | TRBD1 | TRBV6-1 | CASKKWDSGDYGYTF | TGTGCCAGCAAGAAATGGGACAGCGGGGACTATGGCTACACCTTC
TRBJ1-1 | few | . | TRBV7-9 | CASSLGGVVNTEAFF | TGTGCCAGCAGCTTAGGAGGGGTGGTGAACACTGAAGCTTTCTTT
TRBJ1-1 | . | TRBD1 | TRBV11-1 | CASSYPGQGALANTEAFF | TGTGCCAGCAGTTATCCGGGACAGGGGGCGCTTGCCAACACTGAAGCTTTCTTT
TRBJ2-7 | few | TRBD2 | TRBV7-2 | CASSLGEAGAGYEQYF | TGTGCCAGCAGCTTAGGAGAAGCGGGAGCTGGTTACGAGCAGTACTTC
TRBJ2-3 | . | . | TRBV10-3 | CAISPPGAADTQYF | TGTGCCATCAGTCCCCCGGGGGCAGCAGATACGCAGTATTTT
TRBJ2-3 | few | . | TRBV7-2 | CASSRTGKDTQYF | TGTGCCAGCAGCCGGACGGGGAAGGATACGCAGTATTTT
TRBJ2-7 | few | TRBD1 | TRBV11-2 | CASKSRTGLSYEQYF | TGTGCCAGCAAATCCAGGACAGGCCTCAGCTACGAGCAGTACTTC
TRBJ1-1 | few | . | TRBV4-2 | CASSQGSTATEAFF | TGTGCCAGCAGCCAAGGGTCTACGGCCACTGAAGCTTTCTTT
TRBJ1-5 | . | . | TRBV6-5 | CASSTSGGFQPQHF | TGTGCCAGCAGTACCTCTGGGGGGTTTCAGCCCCAGCATTTT